This TCR beta chain was profiled in a study of blood T cell repertoires in COVID-19 (dated by TCRdb to about 2020). Study-level background: The collaborator samples originated in the United States, Italy and Spain and spanned the acute and convalescent phases of COVID-19. The prospective study material was composed of cDNA or gDNA derived from T cells, B-cell-depleted T cells, or PBMCs. Deeply sampled blood TCRbeta repertoires from subjects exposed to, actively infected with, or recovered from COVID-19 were included in the dataset. A freely available public database, intended as a resource for researchers studying the immune response to SARS-CoV-2, is where the repertoires were released. The samples were drawn from the first 160 participants of the ongoing ImmuneRACE study and from 1,254 subjects provided by 6 global collaborators. Sample metadata almost always included a de-identified subject ID, COVID-19 status, age in years and sex. Where HLA class I and class II types were available, the types were taken from metadata supplied by the sample provider, not from assay-based typing. The paper's findings and limits, for the study overall: Clinical and demographic metadata were provided uncurated, with the amount varying by source and participant.

The collaborating institutions used their own protocols to collect whole blood in K2EDTA tubes. For TCRbeta analysis, collaborators shipped samples as frozen whole blood, isolated PBMCs, or DNA extracted from either of those sample types. TCRbeta CDR3 regions were amplified from genomic DNA using the immunoSEQ Assay, a bias-controlled multiplex PCR. As for the authors' bioinformatics: Within the assay, amplification of reference gene primers was used to estimate how many nucleated cells each sample contained. To quantify the absolute abundance of each unique TCRbeta CDR3 rearrangement, sequence reads were collapsed and filtered. For each sample, productive Simpson clonality was calculated as the square root of Simpson's diversity index over productive rearrangements. Drawn from immuneACCESS, this table holds only the in-frame rearrangements with V and J called that TCRdb kept. Clones are partly lost; checked studies trace under half to an unresolved V gene and leave the rest unexplained. From that table come the V and J calls and clone size; the DNA was used to work out D and trimming. Counted in this sample were roughly 100,000 clones; more than 75% of them appeared once. The ten biggest clones cover around 19% of the sample.

Concerning this clone itself: It has no known antigen specificity. The sample holds no much larger clone one base away, and base qualities are not on file.

CDR3 length: 13 amino acids, cysteine to phenylalanine. Kept here is only the CDR3 DNA, which spans 39 bases and is read in frame from base 1. According to the germline V gene, CDR1 reads SGHTA and CDR2 reads FQGNSA. V and J are trimmed by 5 bases and 6 bases, and the gene matches miss 5 bases of the junction. The sequenced sample consisted of peripheral blood. The receptor comes from a man of 80 years or more with acute or convalescent COVID-19. The chain is assembled from TRBV7-2 and TRBJ2-7; 9 nucleotides in the junction match TRBD1. The CDR3 loop reads CASSRRTGVEQYF. The nucleotides read TGTGCCAGCAGCCGACGGACAGGGGTCGAGCAGTACTTC.